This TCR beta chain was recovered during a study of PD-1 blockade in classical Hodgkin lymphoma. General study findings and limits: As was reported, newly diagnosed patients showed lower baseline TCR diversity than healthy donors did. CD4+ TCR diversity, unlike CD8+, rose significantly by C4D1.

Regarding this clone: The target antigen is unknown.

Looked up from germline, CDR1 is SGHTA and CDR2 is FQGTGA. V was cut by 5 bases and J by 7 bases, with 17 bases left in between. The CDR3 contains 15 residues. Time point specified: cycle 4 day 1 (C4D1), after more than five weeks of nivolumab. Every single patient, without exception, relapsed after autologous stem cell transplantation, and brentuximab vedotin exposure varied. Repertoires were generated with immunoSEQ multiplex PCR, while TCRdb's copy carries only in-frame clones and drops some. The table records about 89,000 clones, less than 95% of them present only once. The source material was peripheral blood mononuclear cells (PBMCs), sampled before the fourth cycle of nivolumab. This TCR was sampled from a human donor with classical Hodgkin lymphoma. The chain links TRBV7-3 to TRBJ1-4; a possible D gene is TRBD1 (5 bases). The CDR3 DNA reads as TGTGCCAGCAGCCAGAACAGGTTGGGTGGTGAAAAACTGTTTTTT. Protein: CASSQNRLGGEKLFF.